The present entry profiles one T cell receptor (beta chain) with its context. The antigen remains unidentified. In TCRdb, the reads were re-called with MiXCR into one record per CDR3 protein. The sample lists approximately 120,000 distinct CDR3 sequences; around 28% were seen once. This specimen comes from a study of T cell repertoires in cytomegalovirus infection. About the research overall: CMV epitopes, recently identified HLA-C-restricted and well-studied HLA-B-restricted, were used. Shared public TCR beta signatures pointed to both CMV infection and a matching HLA type. Study outcomes and limitations: Using cumulative public TCR beta family frequency, the authors identified those who carried CMV together with the relevant HLA.

The CDR3 spans 12 residues. Germline V CDR1 and CDR2: SQVTM, ANQGSEA. This chain links TRBV29-1 with TRBJ1-1, with D uncertain. The sequences come from CD8+ T cells from cultured PBMCs, collected from culture after CMV antigen stimulation. This clonotype was obtained from a human donor in good health (CMV status not recorded). Some clones in this sample may be carry-over from other donors' samples. The DNA for the CDR3 is TGCAGTGTTTCTAGCAAGAACACTGAAGCTTTCTTT. Translated: CSVSSKNTEAFF.